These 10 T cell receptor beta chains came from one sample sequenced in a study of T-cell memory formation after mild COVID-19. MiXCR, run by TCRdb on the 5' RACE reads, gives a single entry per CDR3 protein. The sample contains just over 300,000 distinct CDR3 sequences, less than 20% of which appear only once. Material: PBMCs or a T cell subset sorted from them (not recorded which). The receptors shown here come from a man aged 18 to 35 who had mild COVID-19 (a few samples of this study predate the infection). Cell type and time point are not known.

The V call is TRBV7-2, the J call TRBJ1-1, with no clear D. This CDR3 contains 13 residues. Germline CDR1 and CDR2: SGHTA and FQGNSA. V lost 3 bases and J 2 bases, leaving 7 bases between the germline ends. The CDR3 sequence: CASSFYQNTEAFF. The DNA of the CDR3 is TGTGCCAGCAGCTTTTATCAAAACACTGAAGCTTTCTTT.

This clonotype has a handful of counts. CDR3 coding DNA: TGCAGCGTTGAGACCCCGGGAGCCCGGGTGCAGTACTTC. Amino acid sequence: CSVETPGARVQYF. This rearrangement joins TRBV29-1 to TRBJ2-7; maybe TRBD2 (6 bases). Germline values: CDR1 SQVTM, CDR2 ANQGSEA. V shed 3 bases and J shed 9 bases, with 18 bases lying between them. The CDR3 totals 13 residues.

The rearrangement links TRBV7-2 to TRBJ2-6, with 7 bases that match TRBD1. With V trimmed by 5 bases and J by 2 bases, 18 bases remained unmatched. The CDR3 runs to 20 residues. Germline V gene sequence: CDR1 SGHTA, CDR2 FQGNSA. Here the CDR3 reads CASSLRVGRGMSTGANVLTF. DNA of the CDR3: TGTGCCAGCAGCCTCCGGGTCGGCAGGGGGATGTCCACTGGGGCCAACGTCCTGACTTTC.

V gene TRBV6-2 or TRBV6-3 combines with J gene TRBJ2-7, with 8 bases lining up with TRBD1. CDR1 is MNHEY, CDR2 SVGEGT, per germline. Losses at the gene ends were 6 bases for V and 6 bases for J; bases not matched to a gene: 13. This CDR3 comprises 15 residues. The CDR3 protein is CASSPPPDRVGEQYF. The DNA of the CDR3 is TGTGCCAGCAGCCCACCACCGGACAGGGTCGGCGAGCAGTACTTC.

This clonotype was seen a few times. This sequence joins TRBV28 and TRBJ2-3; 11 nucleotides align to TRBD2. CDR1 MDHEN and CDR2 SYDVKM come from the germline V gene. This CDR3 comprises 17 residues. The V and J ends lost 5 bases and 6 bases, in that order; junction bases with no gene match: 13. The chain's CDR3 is CASSPLLAGAPWDTQYF. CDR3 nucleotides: TGTGCCAGCAGTCCATTACTAGCGGGGGCCCCTTGGGATACGCAGTATTTT. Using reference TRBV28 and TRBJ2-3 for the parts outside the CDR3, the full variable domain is DVKVTQSSRYLVKRTGEKVFLECVQDMDHENMFWYRQDPGLGLRLIYFSYDVKMKEKGDIPEGYSVSREKKERFSLILESASTNQTSMYLCASSPLLAGAPWDTQYFGPGTRLTVL.

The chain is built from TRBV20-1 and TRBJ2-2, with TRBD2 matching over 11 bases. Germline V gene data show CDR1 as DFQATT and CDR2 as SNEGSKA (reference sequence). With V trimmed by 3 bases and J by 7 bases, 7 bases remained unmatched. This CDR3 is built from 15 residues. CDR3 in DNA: TGCAGTGCTAGTCCTAGCGGGGGGCTCGGCGGGGAGCTGTTTTTT. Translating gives CSASPSGGLGGELFF.

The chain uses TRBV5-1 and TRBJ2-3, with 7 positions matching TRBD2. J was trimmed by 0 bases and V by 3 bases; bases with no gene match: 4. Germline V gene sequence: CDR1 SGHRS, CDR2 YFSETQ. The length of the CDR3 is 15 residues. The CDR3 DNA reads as TGCGCCAGCAGCTACCGAGCGGGGAGCACAGATACGCAGTATTTT. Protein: CASSYRAGSTDTQYF.

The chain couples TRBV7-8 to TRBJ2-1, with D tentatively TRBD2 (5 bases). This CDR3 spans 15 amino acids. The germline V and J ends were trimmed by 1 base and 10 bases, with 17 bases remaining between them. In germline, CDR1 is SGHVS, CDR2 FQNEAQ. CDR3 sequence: CASSLGGRPTGEQFF. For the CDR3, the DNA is TGTGCCAGCAGCTTAGGTGGCAGACCTACGGGAGAGCAGTTCTTC.

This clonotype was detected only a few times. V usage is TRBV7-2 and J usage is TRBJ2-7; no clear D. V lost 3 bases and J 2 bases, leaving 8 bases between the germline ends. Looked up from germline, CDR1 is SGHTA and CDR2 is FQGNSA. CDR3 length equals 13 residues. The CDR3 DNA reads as TGTGCCAGCAGCTTCTCCGGGCCCTACGAGCAGTACGTC. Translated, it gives CASSFSGPYEQYV.

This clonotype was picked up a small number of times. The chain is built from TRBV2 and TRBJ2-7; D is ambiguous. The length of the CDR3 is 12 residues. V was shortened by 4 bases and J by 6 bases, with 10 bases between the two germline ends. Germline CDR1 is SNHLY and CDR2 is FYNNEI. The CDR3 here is CASSVYRGEQYF. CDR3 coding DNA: TGTGCCAGCAGTGTTTATCGAGGCGAGCAGTACTTC.